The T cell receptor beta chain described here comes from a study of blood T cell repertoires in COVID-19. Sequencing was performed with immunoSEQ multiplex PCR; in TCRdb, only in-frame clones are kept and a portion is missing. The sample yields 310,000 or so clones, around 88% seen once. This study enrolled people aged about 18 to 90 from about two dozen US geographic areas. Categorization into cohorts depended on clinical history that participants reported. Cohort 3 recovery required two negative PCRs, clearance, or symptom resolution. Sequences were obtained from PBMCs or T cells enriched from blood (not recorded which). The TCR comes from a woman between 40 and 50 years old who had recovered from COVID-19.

CDR3 sequence reads: CASSLGQGGENQPQHF. The CDR3 bases are TGTGCCAGCAGCTTGGGGCAGGGTGGAGAAAATCAGCCCCAGCATTTT. The chain uses TRBV7-4 and TRBJ1-5, with a weak D call TRBD1 (5 bases). Trimming took off 3 bases at V and 4 bases at J, with 16 bases between the two ends. The V gene's germline CDR1 is SGHVT and CDR2 SQSDAQ. The CDR3 spans 16 residues.